Listed below are T cell receptor beta chains from one sample, sequenced in a study of T cell changes during pregnancy in multiple sclerosis. TCRdb's copy holds only in-frame clones and misses some; the assay was immunoSEQ multiplex PCR. The repertoire holds more than 15,000 clones, roughly 80% seen once, with 17% in the top ten. The material sequenced was CD8+ T cells from peripheral blood mononuclear cells, taken after pregnancy. The receptors stem from a female donor in good health, enrolled as a control in a pregnancy study. Each CDR3 is given with its conserved first and last residue. D genes are given only for firm matches. Clone size appears in some rows only: once, few, many, or a class for an expanded clone.

v_call	j_call	clone_size	d_call	cdr3_nt	cdr3_aa
TRBV28	TRBJ1-2	NA	NA	TGTGCCAGCAGTTCCGCCGGGGGGGCATATGGCTACACCTTC	CASSSAGGAYGYTF
TRBV6-5	TRBJ2-5	NA	NA	TGTGCCAGCAGTTACTCTAGGAGTCAAGAGACCCAGTACTTC	CASSYSRSQETQYF
TRBV7-9	TRBJ2-1	NA	NA	TGTGCCAGCAGCTTAGGACTGAATGAGCAGTTCTTC	CASSLGLNEQFF
TRBV5-5	TRBJ2-1	NA	TRBD1	TGTGCCAGCAGCTTGCCCCGACAGGGCGAGCAGTTCTTC	CASSLPRQGEQFF
TRBV30	TRBJ2-1	once	NA	TGTGCCTGGAGTAAACTAGCTGCCTACAATGAGCAGTTCTTC	CAWSKLAAYNEQFF
TRBV19	TRBJ2-7	once	TRBD1	TGTGCCAGTAGTACCTGGACAGGGGGTAACTACGAGCAGTACTTC	CASSTWTGGNYEQYF
TRBV4-1	TRBJ1-3	NA	NA	TGCGCCAGCAGCCGGGGACTTAACTCTGGAAACACCATATATTTT	CASSRGLNSGNTIYF
TRBV15	TRBJ2-1	NA	TRBD2	TGTGCCACCAGCAGTACTAGCGGGGGCTCCTACAATGAGCAGTTCTTC	CATSSTSGGSYNEQFF
TRBV6-6	TRBJ2-1	NA	NA	TGTGCCAGCAGTTACCGATCAGAATCCGGGGAGCAGTTCTTC	CASSYRSESGEQFF
TRBV5-6	TRBJ1-5	NA	TRBD1	TGTGCCAGCAGCCCCGGACAGGGGAGTCAGCCCCAGCATTTT	CASSPGQGSQPQHF
TRBV29-1	TRBJ2-3	NA	TRBD2	TGCAGCGTTGATGGGGGGGGGCGGGAGGCAGATACGCAGTATTTT	CSVDGGGREADTQYF
TRBV4-1	TRBJ2-5	NA	TRBD1	TGCGCCAGCAGCCAAGGAGGGGACAGGGCAGAGACCCAGTACTTC	CASSQGGDRAETQYF
TRBV27	TRBJ2-4	NA	NA	TGTGCCAGCAGTTTGCAGGGAAACATTCAGTACTTC	CASSLQGNIQYF
TRBV27	TRBJ1-2	NA	TRBD1	TGTGCCAGCAGTTCGGGACAGAACTATGGCTACACCTTC	CASSSGQNYGYTF
TRBV10-3	TRBJ1-1	NA	TRBD1	TGTGCCGTCTCCGGGACAGGGGGCGTGGGGACTGAAGCTTTCTTT	CAVSGTGGVGTEAFF
TRBV4-1	TRBJ2-3	NA	NA	TGCGCCAGCAGCCAAGATTGGGCCGAAAAAGCAGATACGCAGTATTTT	CASSQDWAEKADTQYF
TRBV4-1	TRBJ1-5	NA	NA	TGCGCCAGCTCCCCGAGGGGGGGCGAGGGTCAGCCCCAGCATTTT	CASSPRGGEGQPQHF
TRBV5-1	TRBJ1-1	NA	NA	TGCGCCAGCAGCTTGGGAGAGGAGAGCACTGAAGCTTTCTTT	CASSLGEESTEAFF
TRBV18	TRBJ1-1	NA	NA	TGTGCCAGCTCACCACCAGACAGCTATTCGACTTTCTTT	CASSPPDSYSTFF
TRBV30	TRBJ2-7	NA	TRBD2	TGTGCCTGGAGGGGACTAGCGGGAGTCGAGCAGTACTTC	CAWRGLAGVEQYF
TRBV6-4	TRBJ2-1	NA	TRBD2	TGTGCCAGCAGTGACTCCGCGGGGGGGAACAGTGAGCAGTTCTTC	CASSDSAGGNSEQFF
TRBV7-9	TRBJ1-3	NA	NA	TGTGCCAGCACCACCCGGGAGGCTGGAAACACCATATATTTT	CASTTREAGNTIYF
TRBV19	TRBJ2-6	NA	NA	TGTGCCAGTAGTATATCTCTTTCTGGGGCCAACGTCCTGACTTTC	CASSISLSGANVLTF
TRBV6-6	TRBJ1-6	NA	TRBD1	TGTGCCAGCAGTTACTCCGGACAGGGCGCTTCACCCCTCCACTTT	CASSYSGQGASPLHF
TRBV19	TRBJ2-7	NA	TRBD2	TGTGCCAGTAGTATAGGGCTAGCGGCAACCTACGAGCAGTACTTC	CASSIGLAATYEQYF